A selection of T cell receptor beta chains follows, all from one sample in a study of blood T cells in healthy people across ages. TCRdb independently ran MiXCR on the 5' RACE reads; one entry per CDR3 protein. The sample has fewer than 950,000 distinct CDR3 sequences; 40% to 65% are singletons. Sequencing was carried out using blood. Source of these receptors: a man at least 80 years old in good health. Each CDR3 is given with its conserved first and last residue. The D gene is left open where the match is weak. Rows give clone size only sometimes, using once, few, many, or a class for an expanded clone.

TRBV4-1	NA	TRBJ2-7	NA	CASSQVVLGAVYEQYF	TGCGCCAGCAGCCAAGTGGTACTGGGGGCAGTTTACGAGCAGTACTTC
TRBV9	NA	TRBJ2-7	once	CASSADSGAYEQYF	TGTGCCAGCAGCGCAGATAGCGGAGCCTACGAGCAGTACTTC
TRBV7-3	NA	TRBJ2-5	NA	CASSVSGTHGGETQYF	TGTGCCAGCAGCGTTTCGGGGACGCATGGTGGGGAGACCCAGTACTTC
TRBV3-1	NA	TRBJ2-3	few	CASSPPIGRYAYF	TGTGCCAGCAGCCCCCCGATAGGCAGATACGCGTATTTT
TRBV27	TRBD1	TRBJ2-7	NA	CASSLNPGQGTYEQYF	TGTGCCAGCAGTCTGAATCCGGGACAGGGGACCTACGAGCAGTACTTC
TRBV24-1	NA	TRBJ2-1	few	CATSEDYYEQFF	TGTGCCACCAGTGAAGACTACTATGAGCAGTTCTTC
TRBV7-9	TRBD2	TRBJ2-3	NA	CASSYAGGNTDTQYF	TGTGCCAGCAGTTATGCGGGAGGGAACACAGATACGCAGTATTTT
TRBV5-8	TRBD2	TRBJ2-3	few	CASSLGVGLAVSTDTQYF	TGTGCTAGCAGCTTGGGTGTGGGACTAGCGGTCAGCACAGATACGCAGTATTTT
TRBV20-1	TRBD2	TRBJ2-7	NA	CSARVPGLAGGRGYEQYF	TGCAGTGCTAGAGTTCCGGGACTAGCGGGAGGACGGGGCTACGAGCAGTACTTC
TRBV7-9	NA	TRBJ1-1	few	CASSSPKGSGTEAFF	TGTGCCAGCAGCTCCCCAAAGGGCTCTGGCACTGAAGCTTTCTTT
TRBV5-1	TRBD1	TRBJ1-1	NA	CASTEQGANTEAFF	TGCGCCAGCACTGAACAGGGGGCGAACACTGAAGCTTTCTTT
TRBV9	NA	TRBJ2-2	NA	CASSVGVAEGTGELFF	TGTGCCAGCAGCGTAGGGGTAGCGGAGGGGACCGGGGAGCTGTTTTTT
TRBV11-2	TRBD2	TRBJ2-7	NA	CASYTQAASGRLSHEQYF	TGTGCCAGCTATACCCAGGCGGCTAGCGGGAGGCTGTCCCACGAGCAGTACTTC
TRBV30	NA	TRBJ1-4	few	CAWSRGAGKKLFF	TGTGCCTGGAGTCGGGGGGCAGGGAAAAAACTGTTTTTT
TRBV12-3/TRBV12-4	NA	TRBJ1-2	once	CASSLVSGEGYTF	TGTGCCAGCAGTTTAGTCTCGGGCGAGGGCTACACCTTC
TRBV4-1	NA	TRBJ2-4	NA	CASSQLPGALAKNIQYF	TGCGCCAGCAGCCAACTGCCGGGCGCTTTAGCCAAAAACATTCAGTACTTC
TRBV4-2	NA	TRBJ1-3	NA	CASSQDRQGQGNTIYF	TGTGCCAGCAGCCAAGATCGGCAGGGCCAAGGAAACACCATATATTTT
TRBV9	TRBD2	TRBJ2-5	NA	CASSATGLTAGEQYF	TGTGCCAGCAGCGCCACGGGACTCACGGCGGGGGAGCAGTACTTC
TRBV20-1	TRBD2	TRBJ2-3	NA	CSARGTSFVGPDTQYF	TGCAGTGCTAGGGGGACTAGCTTTGTGGGTCCAGATACGCAGTATTTT
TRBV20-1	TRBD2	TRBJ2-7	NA	CSARDSSGSSYEQYF	TGCAGTGCTAGAGACTCTAGCGGGAGCTCCTACGAGCAGTACTTC
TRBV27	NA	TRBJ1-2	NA	CASRTEANYGYTF	TGTGCCAGCAGAACGGAAGCTAACTATGGCTACACCTTC
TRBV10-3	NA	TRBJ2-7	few	CAISDPDSLYEQYF	TGTGCCATCAGTGACCCGGACTCACTCTACGAGCAGTACTTC
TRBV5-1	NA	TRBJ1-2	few	CASTRDGGDYGYTF	TGCGCCAGCACCCGAGATGGGGGGGACTATGGCTACACCTTC
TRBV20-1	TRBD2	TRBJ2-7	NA	CSARELAGLPSGEQYF	TGCAGTGCTAGAGAACTAGCGGGACTACCATCTGGCGAGCAGTACTTC
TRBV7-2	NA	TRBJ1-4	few	CASSLRGGANEKLFF	TGTGCCAGCAGCCTTCGCGGGGGGGCAAATGAAAAACTGTTTTTT
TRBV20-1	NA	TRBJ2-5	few	CSTPVGAETQYF	TGCAGTACCCCGGTCGGGGCAGAGACCCAGTACTTC
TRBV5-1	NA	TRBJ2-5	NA	CASSVVGARETQYF	TGCGCCAGCAGCGTGGTAGGGGCTCGGGAGACCCAGTACTTC
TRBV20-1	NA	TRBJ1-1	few	CSASHGAGTEAFF	TGCAGTGCTAGCCACGGGGCCGGCACTGAAGCTTTCTTT
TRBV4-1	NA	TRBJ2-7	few	CASSQDPMGAGRTYEQYF	TGCGCCAGCAGCCAAGACCCCATGGGCGCGGGGCGGACCTACGAGCAGTACTTC
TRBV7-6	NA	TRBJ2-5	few	CASLGQLQETQYF	TGTGCCAGCCTCGGGCAGCTCCAAGAGACCCAGTACTTC
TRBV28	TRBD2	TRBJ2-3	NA	CASRLAVRTDTQYF	TGTGCCAGCAGGCTAGCGGTCCGCACAGATACGCAGTATTTT
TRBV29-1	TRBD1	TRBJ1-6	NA	CSVGTGDSPLHF	TGCAGCGTTGGGACAGGGGACTCACCCCTCCACTTT
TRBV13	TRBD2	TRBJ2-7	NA	CASSFGTTDEQYF	TGTGCCAGCAGCTTTGGGACTACTGACGAGCAGTACTTC
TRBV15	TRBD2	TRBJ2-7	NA	CATSRVGSGSYNEQYF	TGTGCCACCAGCAGAGTGGGTAGCGGGTCCTACAATGAGCAGTACTTC
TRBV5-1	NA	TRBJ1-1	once	CASSFAGFDTEAFF	TGCGCCAGCAGCTTCGCCGGGTTCGACACTGAAGCTTTCTTT
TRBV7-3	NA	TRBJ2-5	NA	CASSLDGGGETQYF	TGTGCCAGCAGCCTAGACGGGGGTGGGGAGACCCAGTACTTC
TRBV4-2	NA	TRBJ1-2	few	CASSQDPAARNYGYTF	TGTGCCAGCAGCCAAGATCCGGCAGCTAGGAACTATGGCTACACCTTC
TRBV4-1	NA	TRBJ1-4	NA	CASSQSGPAGVVEKLFF	TGCGCCAGCAGCCAAAGCGGCCCGGCAGGGGTGGTTGAAAAACTGTTTTTT
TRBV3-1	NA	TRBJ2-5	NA	CASSHRSGETQYF	TGTGCCAGCAGCCACAGATCGGGAGAGACCCAGTACTTC
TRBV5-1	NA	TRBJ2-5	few	CASSYGTAQETQYF	TGCGCCAGCAGCTACGGGACGGCCCAAGAGACCCAGTACTTC
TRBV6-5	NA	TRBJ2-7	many	CASSATSSYEQYF	TGTGCCAGCAGTGCAACTAGCTCCTACGAGCAGTACTTC
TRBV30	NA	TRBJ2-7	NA	CAWSQSLLGAGGKHEQYF	TGTGCCTGGAGCCAGAGCCTTTTGGGCGCCGGGGGTAAGCACGAGCAGTACTTC
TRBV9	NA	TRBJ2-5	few	CASSPSTGETQYF	TGTGCCAGCAGTCCCTCGACCGGGGAGACCCAGTACTTC
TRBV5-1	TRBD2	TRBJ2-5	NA	CASSPSSGILRETQYF	TGCGCCAGCAGCCCGTCTAGCGGGATACTCCGAGAGACCCAGTACTTC
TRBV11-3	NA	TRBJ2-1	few	CASSLDSDEQFF	TGTGCCAGCAGCTTAGATTCCGATGAGCAGTTCTTC
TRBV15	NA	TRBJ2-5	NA	CATSRAGPQETQYF	TGTGCCACCAGCAGAGCTGGGCCCCAAGAGACCCAGTACTTC
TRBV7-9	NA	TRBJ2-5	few	CASRTTYQETQYF	TGTGCCAGCAGGACGACGTACCAAGAGACCCAGTACTTC